The rows below give T cell receptor beta chains drawn from one sample of a study of T cells in Graves' hyperthyroidism and ophthalmopathy. A single record per CDR3 protein comes from TCRdb applying MiXCR to the multiplex PCR reads. Among under 350,000 distinct CDR3 sequences, 18% were seen once, and the ten largest hold about 49%. Sample: blood. These receptors came from a woman between 50 and 59 years old with Graves' hyperthyroidism. Both conserved end residues are part of each CDR3. D genes are given only for firm matches. Some rows have no size entry. The others give once, few or many, or a class for an expanded clone.

CDR3 length	clone size	V gene	D gene	J gene	CDR3 protein	CDR3 DNA
15	.	TRBV12-3/TRBV12-4	.	TRBJ1-6	CASTTGGGYNSPLHF	TGTGCCAGCACCACGGGTGGGGGCTATAATTCACCCCTCCACTTT
12	few	TRBV7-2	.	TRBJ2-7	CASSFSLYEQYF	TGTGCCAGCAGCTTTTCTTTGTACGAGCAGTACTTC
14	.	TRBV3-1	.	TRBJ1-3	CASSRTRLGNTIYF	TGTGCCAGCAGCCGGACCCGTCTGGGAAACACCATATATTTT
15	many	TRBV2	.	TRBJ2-1	CAVRSERGSYNEQFF	TGTGCCGTCCGCAGCGAACGGGGCTCCTACAATGAGCAGTTCTTC
17	.	TRBV5-6	TRBD1	TRBJ2-6	CASSRTGVGTGANVLTF	TGTGCCAGCAGCCGGACAGGGGTAGGGACTGGGGCCAACGTCCTGACTTTC
16	many	TRBV28	.	TRBJ2-1	CASSGGGKGSYNEQFF	TGTGCCAGCAGTGGCGGCGGGAAGGGTTCCTACAATGAGCAGTTCTTC
15	.	TRBV6-2/TRBV6-3	.	TRBJ2-5	CASSYGGSGQETQHF	TGTGCCAGCAGTTACGGGGGTAGCGGACAAGAGACCCAGCACTTC
18	few	TRBV4-1	.	TRBJ2-2	CASSQMGAIDRRTGELFF	TGCGCCAGCAGCCAAATGGGGGCCATAGACAGGAGGACCGGGGAGCTGTTTTTT
16	once	TRBV5-1	.	TRBJ1-5	CASSLDGDFSNQPQHF	TGCGCCAGCAGCTTGGATGGCGACTTTAGCAATCAGCCCCAGCATTTT
14	many	TRBV18	.	TRBJ1-6	CASSREDSLSPLHF	TGTGCCAGCTCACGAGAGGACTCCCTTTCACCCCTCCACTTT
14	.	TRBV4-1	TRBD2	TRBJ2-3	CASSQAPGGDTQYF	TGCGCCAGCAGCCAAGCCCCGGGGGGAGATACGCAGTATTTT
15	many	TRBV28	TRBD1	TRBJ1-4	CASSLWTGREEKLFF	TGTGCCAGCAGTTTATGGACAGGGCGGGAAGAAAAACTGTTTTTT
14	few	TRBV9	TRBD1	TRBJ2-3	CASSTGQGVDTQYF	TGTGCCAGCAGCACGGGACAGGGAGTCGATACGCAGTATTTT
16	many	TRBV6-1	.	TRBJ1-4	CASSPLIGVTNEKLFF	TGTGCCAGCAGTCCCCTTATTGGGGTTACTAATGAAAAACTGTTTTTT
16	few	TRBV20-1	.	TRBJ2-1	CSARVPFLHLSDEQFF	TGCAGTGCTAGAGTCCCCTTCCTACACCTAAGCGATGAGCAGTTCTTC
14	.	TRBV20-1	.	TRBJ1-1	CSASGEGGNTEAFF	TGCAGTGCTAGTGGGGAAGGGGGGAACACTGAAGCTTTCTTT
16	few	TRBV28	TRBD1	TRBJ2-7	CASSLEAGTGNYEQYF	TGTGCCAGCAGTTTAGAAGCGGGGACAGGGAATTACGAGCAGTACTTC
18	few	TRBV5-1	TRBD2	TRBJ2-1	CASSRTTIGTSGYNEQFF	TGCGCCAGCAGCCGAACGACTATTGGGACTAGCGGTTACAATGAGCAGTTCTTC
14	few	TRBV6-1	TRBD1	TRBJ2-3	CASRKTGNADTQYF	TGTGCCAGCAGGAAGACAGGGAACGCAGATACGCAGTATTTT
13	many	TRBV12-3/TRBV12-4	TRBD1	TRBJ2-4	CASSPRTGDIQYF	TGTGCCAGCAGTCCCAGGACAGGGGACATTCAGTACTTC
13	many	TRBV20-1	TRBD2	TRBJ2-7	CSARLLAAYEQYF	TGCAGTGCTAGATTACTAGCGGCGTACGAGCAGTACTTC
14	.	TRBV2	.	TRBJ1-1	CASSEEGGNTEAFF	TGTGCCAGCAGTGAAGAGGGTGGGAACACTGAAGCTTTCTTT
14	many	TRBV11-2	.	TRBJ2-5	CASSLGINQETQYF	TGTGCCAGCAGCTTAGGTATCAACCAAGAGACCCAGTACTTC
13	many	TRBV3-1	.	TRBJ2-1	CASSQVAGDEQFF	TGTGCCAGCAGCCAAGTCGCGGGCGATGAGCAGTTCTTC
15	many	TRBV6-2/TRBV6-3	.	TRBJ1-2	CASSYSTPTVYGYTF	TGTGCCAGCAGTTACTCGACCCCCACAGTCTATGGCTACACCTTC
17	many	TRBV6-5	TRBD1	TRBJ2-3	CASSYSSPGQGTDTQYF	TGTGCCAGCAGTTACTCGAGTCCGGGACAGGGAACAGATACGCAGTATTTT
14	.	TRBV6-1	TRBD1	TRBJ1-2	CASSDPGQGEGYTF	TGTGCCAGCAGTGACCCGGGACAGGGGGAAGGCTACACCTTC
15	few	TRBV27	.	TRBJ2-7	CASSDGLSSSYEQYF	TGTGCCAGCAGTGACGGATTGTCAAGCTCCTACGAGCAGTACTTC
15	few	TRBV7-6	TRBD2	TRBJ2-5	CASSLLAGPKETQYF	TGTGCCAGCAGCCTCCTAGCGGGTCCGAAAGAGACCCAGTACTTC
15	many	TRBV28	TRBD1	TRBJ1-1	CASSRGGTVDTEAFF	TGTGCCAGCAGTCGGGGGGGGACAGTAGACACTGAAGCTTTCTTT
13	few	TRBV20-1	.	TRBJ1-4	CSGARGLDEKLFF	TGCAGTGGGGCCCGGGGTCTAGATGAAAAACTGTTTTTT
16	few	TRBV2	TRBD1	TRBJ1-1	CASRVSPGQGADEAFF	TGTGCCAGCAGAGTAAGTCCGGGACAGGGGGCGGACGAAGCTTTCTTT
16	.	TRBV7-9	TRBD1	TRBJ2-1	CASSLWAGGLYNEQFF	TGTGCCAGCAGCTTATGGGCAGGGGGCCTCTACAATGAGCAGTTCTTC
17	.	TRBV20-1	TRBD1	TRBJ1-5	CSARRAPAGTVPQPQHF	TGCAGTGCTAGAAGGGCCCCCGCCGGGACAGTCCCTCAGCCCCAGCATTTT
17	few	TRBV3-1	.	TRBJ1-6	CASSLGAHLLGNSPLHF	TGTGCCAGCAGCTTAGGGGCTCATTTACTAGGCAATTCACCCCTCCACTTT
14	many	TRBV28	.	TRBJ2-6	CASSFFSGANVLTF	TGTGCCAGCAGTTTTTTCTCTGGGGCCAACGTCCTGACTTTC
11	many	TRBV12-3/TRBV12-4	.	TRBJ2-7	CASSPAYEQYF	TGTGCCAGCAGCCCCGCCTACGAGCAGTACTTC
14	many	TRBV6-1	.	TRBJ1-5	CASSEGRGGQPQHF	TGTGCCAGCAGTGAAGGCAGGGGAGGACAGCCCCAGCATTTT
12	few	TRBV28	TRBD2	TRBJ2-7	CASSLSGVGQYF	TGTGCCAGCAGTTTGAGCGGGGTCGGGCAGTACTTC
14	few	TRBV6-2/TRBV6-3	TRBD2	TRBJ2-7	CASRRAGGTYEQYF	TGTGCCAGCAGAAGAGCGGGAGGTACCTACGAGCAGTACTTC